This TCR beta chain was found in a study of T cell repertoires in cytomegalovirus infection. The wider study: CMV infection and matching HLA type were both indicated by public TCR beta signatures. Findings of the study overall: HLA-C-restricted CMV-specific TCR beta clonotypes prevailed in the ex vivo response. Summed frequency of public TCR beta families distinguished CMV carriers with the relevant HLA.

Germline CDR1 reads SGHVS; CDR2 reads FQNEAQ. Trimming shortened V by 2 bases and J by 7 bases, and 6 bases separated the two germline ends. The CDR3 sequence is 11 residues long. In its sample, this clonotype was seen many times. Its specificity is not known. One entry per CDR3 protein results from TCRdb running MiXCR on the reads. The profile shows 550,000 to 700,000 distinct CDR3 sequences, 40% of them singletons. The source is a human donor in good health (CMV status not recorded). Some clones in this sample may be carry-over from other donors' samples. Sequenced here: cultured PBMCs, sampled from culture after CMV antigen stimulation. The chain is built from TRBV7-8 and TRBJ2-7; D is uncertain. The CDR3 loop reads CASSLSQEQYF. The CDR3 DNA reads as TGTGCCAGCAGCTTAAGCCAAGAGCAGTACTTC.